This T cell receptor (beta chain) was captured in a study of CD8 T cells in Susac syndrome. The study's findings and limits: No clonal expansion appeared among CD4+ T cells in Susac patients.

The CDR3 is 13 residues long. Deletions cut 0 bases from V and 6 bases from J, with 6 bases between. The germline gives CDR1 SGDLS, CDR2 YYNGEE. With random hexamers, roughly 0.45 to 1 ug RNA was reverse transcribed. One entry per CDR3 protein, called by TCRdb with MiXCR from the immunoSEQ multiplex PCR reads. The profile shows approximately 190,000 distinct CDR3 sequences, around 95% of them singletons. A remark on this clonotype: Its antigen is still unknown.

Sequencing of TCR beta, carried out with a high-throughput approach, was applied to CD8+ and CD4+ T cells from the blood. The recently defined diagnostic criteria for definite or probable disease were met by the Susac syndrome patients. The authors negatively isolated CD8+ and CD4+ T cells and FACS-enriched TEMRA cells. The clonotype comes from a human donor with Susac syndrome. The sequencing sample was made of CD4+ T cells from PBMCs. V is TRBV9 and J is TRBJ1-4, with D hard to call. The CDR3 loop reads CASSVGFDEKLFF. For the CDR3, the DNA is TGTGCCAGCAGCGTAGGTTTCGATGAAAAACTGTTTTTT. The variable domain in full, with the rest retrieved from reference TRBV9 and TRBJ1-4, is DSGVTQTPKHLITATGQRVTLRCSPRSGDLSVYWYQQSLDQGLQFLIQYYNGEERAKGNILERFSAQQFPDLHSELNLSSLELGDSALYFCASSVGFDEKLFFGSGTQLSVL.